This record concerns one T cell receptor (beta chain) sequence. Its antigen is unknown. There are no base qualities to consult, and no much larger clone falls within one base. Each collaborating institution followed its own protocols to collect whole blood in K2EDTA tubes. For TCRbeta analysis, collaborators shipped samples in one of three forms: frozen whole blood, isolated PBMCs, or DNA extracted from either of those sample types. This sample is drawn from a study of blood T cell repertoires in COVID-19 (dated by TCRdb to 2018 to 2020). Background for the entire study: Collaborator samples came from the United States, Italy and Spain and covered acute and convalescent phases of COVID-19. The dataset comprised deeply sampled blood TCRbeta repertoires from subjects exposed to, actively infected with, or recovered from COVID-19. The prospective study material was composed of cDNA or gDNA derived from T cells, B-cell-depleted T cells, or PBMCs. The repertoires were made available in a free public database intended to serve as a resource for research on the immune response to SARS-CoV-2. Nearly every sample came with metadata listing a de-identified subject ID, COVID-19 status, age in years and sex. The samples were drawn from two sources: the first 160 participants of the ongoing ImmuneRACE study, and 1,000 to 1,500 subjects contributed by 6 global collaborators. Where available, HLA class I and class II types were obtained from metadata supplied by the sample provider rather than from assay-based typing. The study at large found these results: Clinical and demographic metadata were provided uncurated, with the amount varying by source and participant.

CDR1 SGHTA and CDR2 FQGNSA were looked up in the germline V gene. At the junction V is shortened by 5 bases and J by 0 bases, with 10 bases in between. The CDR3 holds 15 amino acids from the cysteine to the phenylalanine. Here the CDR3 DNA is all that survives: 45 bases in frame from base 1. The immunoSEQ Assay, a bias-controlled multiplex PCR, was used to amplify TCRbeta CDR3 regions from genomic DNA. For the original study's pipeline: Nucleated cell counts per sample were estimated from amplification of reference gene primers within the assay. Sequence reads were collapsed and filtered to measure the absolute abundance of every unique TCRbeta CDR3 rearrangement. For each sample, productive Simpson clonality was calculated by taking the square root of Simpson's diversity index across productive rearrangements. Imported from immuneACCESS, the table was reduced by TCRdb to in-frame sequences with V and J called. These copies leave out some clones; in studies compared against another copy, an unresolved V gene accounts for under half, and the cause of the remainder is not known. V, J and clone size were drawn from that table, and D and trimming were deduced from the DNA. Present in this sample are 70,000 to 100,000 clones, roughly 80% of which were seen just once. In total, the top ten clones hold about a sixth of the sample.

Sequencing was done on a sample of peripheral blood. The rearranged chain carries TRBV7-2 and TRBJ2-2; the D segment cannot be called with confidence. The receptor was isolated from a woman older than 75 with acute or convalescent COVID-19. The CDR3 protein is CASSPSITNTGELFF. The DNA is as follows: TGTGCCAGCAGCCCGAGCATCACGAACACCGGGGAGCTGTTTTTT.